This T cell receptor (beta chain) originates from a study of blood T cell repertoires in COVID-19. Unmatched junction bases numbered 2, after V lost 3 bases and J lost 6 bases. Germline CDR1 reads MDHEN; CDR2 reads SYDVKM. The CDR3 has 12 amino acids. The authors' processing: How many nucleated cells were present was estimated from reference gene primer amplification. This table comes from immunoSEQ multiplex PCR, and its TCRdb copy is limited to in-frame clones, with some not included. The V and J calls and the clone size are those of that table, but D and trimming were determined from the DNA. The top ten clones hold 35% to 40% of a sample with nearly 80,000 clones, 82% of them seen once.

The TCR originated in a woman aged 70-85 years with acute or convalescent COVID-19. The sequenced sample was peripheral blood. This rearrangement joins TRBV28 to TRBJ2-7, with 7 bases lining up with TRBD1. CDR3 DNA sequence: TGTGCCAGCAGTTTGACAGGGACCGAGCAGTACTTC. Protein product: CASSLTGTEQYF.